The 29 T cell receptor beta chains given below trace back to one sample, sequenced in a study of blood T cell repertoires in COVID-19. Some clones are missing from TCRdb's copy, which holds only in-frame ones; the method was immunoSEQ multiplex PCR. The sample gives around 120,000 clones, approximately 80% of which show up once; 6.2% is in the top ten. The sequenced material came from peripheral blood. These receptors were taken from a man aged 65-85 years with acute or convalescent COVID-19.

The chain links TRBV7-8 to TRBJ1-1; D may be TRBD1 (5 bases). Trimming cost V 1 base and J 5 bases, with 11 bases left between them. Germline CDR1 reads SGHVS; CDR2 reads FQNEAQ. The CDR3 spans 14 residues. CDR3 sequence (DNA): TGTGCCAGCAGCTTAGTGTCAGGGCGGACTGAAGCTTTCTTT. It specifies CASSLVSGRTEAFF.

The rearrangement links TRBV29-1 to TRBJ2-3; 7 bases line up with TRBD2. CDR1 SQVTM and CDR2 ANQGSEA come from the germline V gene. J was trimmed by 1 base and V by 0 bases; bases with no gene match: 4. The CDR3 extends over 15 amino acids. The CDR3 loop is CSVEENSGGTDTQYF. In nucleotides, the CDR3 is TGCAGCGTTGAAGAGAACAGCGGGGGCACAGATACGCAGTATTTT.

The chain joins TRBV30 to TRBJ2-5; 8 nucleotides match TRBD2. CDR1 and CDR2 (germline): GTSNPN, SVGIG (reference sequence). V lost 2 bases and J lost 4; bases outside the gene matches: 9. The CDR3 runs 15 residues. The CDR3 reads CAWSKPGLGSETQYF. CDR3 nucleotides: TGTGCCTGGAGTAAGCCGGGACTAGGGTCAGAGACCCAGTACTTC.

The chain carries TRBV11-3 and TRBJ1-4, with a weak D call TRBD1 (5 bases). Germline assignment: CDR1 SGHNT and CDR2 YENEEA. V dropped 5 bases and J dropped 8 bases, with 18 bases sitting between them. This CDR3 is 15 amino acids long. The CDR3 spells CASSQRGIDDEKLFF. In DNA, the CDR3 is TGTGCCAGCAGCCAGCGGGGGATTGACGACGAAAAACTGTTTTTT.

The chain couples TRBV6-5 to TRBJ1-6; 7 bases align to TRBD1. J lost 8 bases, V lost 5 bases, and 9 bases had no gene match. Germline loops: CDR1 MNHEY, CDR2 SVGAGI. CDR3 size: 15 residues. CDR3 residues: CASSRQQGIDSPLHF. The CDR3 DNA reads as TGTGCCAGCAGTCGCCAACAGGGGATAGATTCACCCCTCCACTTT.

V is TRBV25-1 and J is TRBJ2-2, with D perhaps TRBD2 (6 bases). The V end was cut by 5 bases, the J end by 6 bases, with 16 bases between. The CDR3 is 15 amino acids. In germline, CDR1 is MGHDK, CDR2 SYGVNS. The CDR3 loop is CASSPSVGIAGELFF. CDR3 bases: TGTGCCAGCAGTCCTAGCGTGGGTATCGCCGGGGAGCTGTTTTTT.

J is TRBJ1-1 and V is TRBV7-2, with 8 bases matching TRBD1. CDR1 is SGHTA and CDR2 is FQGNSA in the germline V gene. The CDR3 consists of 13 residues. The V and J ends lost 6 bases and 5 bases, in that order; junction bases with no gene match: 5. The CDR3 sequence is CASRITGGTEAFF. As DNA, the CDR3 is TGTGCCAGCAGAATCACAGGGGGGACTGAAGCTTTCTTT. The entire variable domain, with the rest obtained from reference TRBV7-2 and TRBJ1-1, is as follows: GAGVSQSPSNKVTEKGKDVELRCDPISGHTALYWYRQSLGQGLEFLIYFQGNSAPDKSGLPSDRFSAERTGGSVSTLTIQRTQQEDSAVYLCASRITGGTEAFFGQGTRLTVV.

The chain links TRBV30 to TRBJ2-3; a weak D match, TRBD1 (6 bases). The V gene's germline CDR1 is GTSNPN and CDR2 SVGIG (reference sequence). The CDR3 is made up of 15 amino acids. With 0 bases removed from V and 2 bases from J, the gap between germline ends came to 12 bases. The CDR3 loop reads CAWSVGQTFTDTQYF. Written as DNA, the CDR3 is TGTGCCTGGAGTGTAGGACAGACCTTCACAGATACGCAGTATTTT.

The chain joins TRBV7-9 to TRBJ2-2; 7 positions agree with TRBD1. Germline loops: CDR1 SEHNR, CDR2 FQNEAQ (reference sequence). This CDR3 region has 16 residues. V shed 5 bases and J 6 bases; nucleotides not matched to a gene: 12. CDR3 residues: CASSQTSRGQAGELFF. CDR3 DNA: TGTGCCAGCAGCCAAACGTCGAGGGGGCAGGCCGGGGAGCTGTTTTTT. Combining the CDR3 with reference TRBV7-9 and TRBJ2-2 gives the whole variable domain DTGVSQNPRHKITKRGQNVTFRCDPISEHNRLYWYRQTLGQGPEFLTYFQNEAQLEKSRLLSDRFSAERPKGSFSTLEIQRTEQGDSAMYLCASSQTSRGQAGELFFGEGSRLTVL.

This CDR3 is CAWNRDTNQPQHF. For the CDR3, the DNA is TGTGCCTGGAATCGGGACACCAATCAGCCCCAGCATTTT. This chain links TRBV30 with TRBJ1-5, with D possibly TRBD1 on 6 matching bases. Trimming pared 4 bases from V and 3 bases from J, leaving 10 bases between. Per the germline V gene, CDR1 is GTSNPN and CDR2 is SVGIG (reference sequence). CDR3 length equals 13 residues.

The chain couples TRBV18 to TRBJ1-1; D uncertain. This CDR3 spans 14 amino acids. Germline V gene data show CDR1 as KGHSH and CDR2 as LQKENI. Trimming pared 1 base from V and 1 base from J, leaving 7 bases between. This CDR3 is CASSPQGANTEAFF. The CDR3 nucleotides are TGTGCCAGCTCACCACAGGGAGCGAACACTGAAGCTTTCTTT. The variable domain in full, completed from reference TRBV18 and TRBJ1-1, reads NAGVMQNPRHLVRRRGQEARLRCSPMKGHSHVYWYRQLPEEGLKFMVYLQKENIIDESGMPKERFSAEFPKEGPSILRIQQVVRGDSAAYFCASSPQGANTEAFFGQGTRLTVV.

This sequence joins TRBV12-3 or TRBV12-4 and TRBJ2-5; 11 bases map to TRBD2. There are 13 residues in the CDR3. Trimming took 4 bases from V and 9 from J; bases not matched to a gene: 4. The CDR3 coding sequence is TGTGCCAGCAGTTATAGCGGGGGGGCAGCCCAGTACTTC. It is translated as CASSYSGGAAQYF.

V and J are TRBV5-5 and TRBJ1-4; maybe TRBD1 (5 bases). CDR1 and CDR2 from the germline V gene are SGHKS and YYEKEE (reference sequence). V was shortened by 3 bases and J by 8 bases, with 17 bases between the two germline ends. The CDR3 is made up of 15 amino acids. CDR3 region: CASSSSGFPWEKLFF. The CDR3 DNA follows: TGTGCCAGCAGCTCTTCAGGGTTCCCGTGGGAAAAACTGTTTTTT.

This chain joins TRBV2 and TRBJ1-2, with TRBD1 as a possible D gene (6 bases). CDR3 length equals 12 residues. Trimming took off 8 bases at V and 2 bases at J, with 9 bases between the two ends. Germline lookup yields CDR1 SNHLY and CDR2 FYNNEI. The CDR3 DNA sequence: TGTGCCAGCTCCCAGGGGAACTATGGCTACACCTTC. It codes for CASSQGNYGYTF.

This clone was picked up one time. The chain couples TRBV7-2 to TRBJ1-1; perhaps TRBD1 as D (6 bases). Per germline, CDR1 SGHTA and CDR2 FQGNSA. V shed 0 bases and J shed 1 base, with 6 bases lying between them. This CDR3 is 14 amino acids long. CDR3 sequence (DNA): TGTGCCAGCAGCTTAGCGGGACAGAACACTGAAGCTTTCTTT. This codes for CASSLAGQNTEAFF.

The rearrangement joins TRBV18 to TRBJ1-1, with D perhaps matching TRBD1 (6 bases). V was cut by 4 bases and J by 5 bases, with 17 bases left in between. Looked up from germline, CDR1 is KGHSH and CDR2 is LQKENI. This CDR3 spans 15 amino acids. Here the CDR3 DNA reads TGTGCCAGCTCACAAGCTGGGGGCGCTCGGACTGAAGCTTTCTTT. Amino acids: CASSQAGGARTEAFF.

The CDR3 coding sequence is TGCGCCAGCAGCTCCGCCAATACAGGGATGCTTAACTACGAAGCTTTCTTT. It specifies CASSSANTGMLNYEAFF. The chain combines TRBV5-1 with TRBJ1-1; D might be TRBD1 (6 bases). Per germline, CDR1 SGHRS and CDR2 YFSETQ. V was shortened by 3 bases and J by 8 bases, with 26 bases between the two germline ends. CDR3 length equals 17 residues.

This rearrangement joins TRBV12-3 or TRBV12-4 to TRBJ1-2, with D unresolved. V was clipped by 5 bases and J by 4 bases, with 11 bases between them. This CDR3 has 13 amino acids. The CDR3 loop reads CASSMDSSYGYTF. The CDR3 bases are TGTGCCAGCAGTATGGACTCGAGCTATGGCTACACCTTC.

Only a few counts were recorded for this clone. V gene TRBV6-5 combines with J gene TRBJ1-5; D remains unclear. The CDR3 runs to 13 residues. Germline values: CDR1 MNHEY, CDR2 SVGAGI. The V gene lost 0 bases and the J gene lost 6 bases, with 6 bases spanning the gap. Here the CDR3 reads CASSYSSGQPQHF. The CDR3 DNA reads as TGTGCCAGCAGTTACTCGAGTGGTCAGCCCCAGCATTTT.

The rearrangement joins TRBV18 to TRBJ2-5; TRBD1 aligns across 7 bases. V dropped 2 bases and J dropped 3; count of bases not matched to a gene: 0. In germline, CDR1 is KGHSH, CDR2 LQKENI. The CDR3 has 13 amino acids. The CDR3 protein is CASSPGQEETQYF. The DNA of the CDR3 is TGTGCCAGCTCACCAGGACAGGAAGAGACCCAGTACTTC.

Here the CDR3 reads CSASVPYSAYGYTF. CDR3 coding DNA: TGCAGTGCTAGTGTGCCTTACAGTGCATATGGCTACACCTTC. The V call is TRBV20-1, the J call TRBJ1-2; D not certain. Trimming removed 3 bases at V and 5 bases at J, with 16 bases between. The CDR3 totals 14 residues. From germline, CDR1 is DFQATT and CDR2 SNEGSKA (reference sequence).

The chain uses TRBV19 and TRBJ2-5; 9 nucleotides agree with TRBD1. Germline V lookup: CDR1 LNHDA, CDR2 SQIVND (reference sequence). With V trimmed by 9 bases and J by 4 bases, 12 bases remained unmatched. There are 15 residues in the CDR3. CDR3 in DNA: TGTGCCAGCCGGGATCGAGGGACAGGGAGAGAGACCCAGTACTTC. It is translated as CASRDRGTGRETQYF.

For the CDR3, the DNA is TGTGCCAGCAGCTTAGGACAGGGGATATTTGGGGCCAACGTCCTGACTTTC. Translated, it gives CASSLGQGIFGANVLTF. V and J are TRBV5-8 and TRBJ2-6; 9 bases are a match to TRBD1. The germline V gene encodes CDR1 SGHTS and CDR2 YDEGEE. Trimming at V came to 2 bases and at J to 3 bases, leaving 6 bases not matched to a gene. This CDR3 region has 17 residues.

This clone was seen more than once but under ten times. This chain joins TRBV6-5 and TRBJ2-7; TRBD2 matches at 9 bases. This CDR3 spans 16 amino acids. Per the germline V gene, CDR1 is MNHEY and CDR2 is SVGAGI. Trimming at V came to 1 base and at J to 4 bases, leaving 8 bases not matched to a gene. Here the CDR3 reads CASSYLSRGGRYEQYF. CDR3 sequence (DNA): TGTGCCAGCAGTTACTTATCGCGGGGGGGCAGGTACGAGCAGTACTTC.

The V and J genes are TRBV18 and TRBJ1-3; no firm D call. This CDR3 has 16 residues. Germline values: CDR1 KGHSH, CDR2 LQKENI. V lost 3 bases to trimming and J lost 0 bases, with 12 bases between them. The CDR3 sequence is CASSPAAGHSGNTIYF. As DNA, the CDR3 is TGTGCCAGCTCACCTGCCGCCGGTCACTCTGGAAACACCATATATTTT. Supplemented by reference TRBV18 and TRBJ1-3, the full variable domain reads NAGVMQNPRHLVRRRGQEARLRCSPMKGHSHVYWYRQLPEEGLKFMVYLQKENIIDESGMPKERFSAEFPKEGPSILRIQQVVRGDSAAYFCASSPAAGHSGNTIYFGEGSWLTVV.

The chain recombines TRBV5-1 with TRBJ2-2; a weak D match, TRBD1 (5 bases). The CDR3 spans 16 residues. The germline V and J ends were trimmed by 0 bases and 5 bases, with 14 bases remaining between them. Germline CDR1 reads SGHRS; CDR2 reads YFSETQ. CDR3 in DNA: TGCGCCAGCAGCTTGGACCTTCAGGGTGGTACCGGGGAGCTGTTTTTT. This codes for CASSLDLQGGTGELFF. The whole variable domain, remainder taken from reference TRBV5-1 and TRBJ2-2, is KAGVTQTPRYLIKTRGQQVTLSCSPISGHRSVSWYQQTPGQGLQFLFEYFSETQRNKGNFPGRFSGRQFSNSRSEMNVSTLELGDSALYLCASSLDLQGGTGELFFGEGSRLTVL.

The V gene is TRBV3-1 (or the pseudogene TRBV3-2), the J gene TRBJ2-3; 9 bases match TRBD1. CDR3 length: 19 residues. The V gene's germline CDR1 is LGHDT and CDR2 YNNKEL (reference sequence). The V segment lost 1 base and the J segment 2 bases; nucleotides outside the gene matches: 13. The CDR3 DNA follows: TGTGCCAGCAGCCAAGTTGAGCTACAGGGGGCCATCTCCACAGATACGCAGTATTTT. Amino acid sequence: CASSQVELQGAISTDTQYF.

There are a few counts of this clone. The chain employs TRBV27 and TRBJ1-6; 11 bases are a match to TRBD1. The germline V gene encodes CDR1 MNHEY and CDR2 SMNVEV (reference sequence). V shed 6 bases, J shed 6 bases, and the junction held 1 base outside the gene matches. This CDR3 comprises 14 residues. CDR3 residues: CASRGTGGNSPLHF. In DNA form, the CDR3 reads TGTGCCAGCAGGGGGACAGGGGGTAATTCACCCCTCCACTTT.

This clone turned up a few times. The J gene is TRBJ1-5, the V gene TRBV7-8; tentatively, D is TRBD1 (5 bases). There are 16 residues in the CDR3. Trimming removed 1 base from V and 1 base from J, with 11 bases in between. The V gene's germline CDR1 is SGHVS and CDR2 FQNEAQ. DNA of the CDR3: TGTGCCAGCAGCTTAGTCAGGACACTGAGCAATCAGCCCCAGCATTTT. As protein: CASSLVRTLSNQPQHF. The entire variable domain, with the rest obtained from reference TRBV7-8 and TRBJ1-5, is as follows: GAGVSQSPRYKVAKRGQDVALRCDPISGHVSLFWYQQALGQGPEFLTYFQNEAQLDKSGLPSDRFFAERPEGSVSTLKIQRTQQEDSAVYLCASSLVRTLSNQPQHFGDGTRLSIL.